The T cell receptor (beta chain) under discussion was sequenced for a study of shared clonotypes between healthy human individuals. Study-wide results and caveats: Non-shared clonotypes had lower generation probabilities than those shared by all four donors. Only blood was sampled, and tissue TCR repertoires likely differ from blood ones.

Concerning this clone: The target antigen is unknown.

Genomic DNA of each subset was evenly split across several immunoSEQ plates. Per the study methods: Junction-only immunoSEQ data arrived without quality scores, meaning filtering differed. Profiling relied on immunoSEQ multiplex PCR, and the TCRdb table lists in-frame clones only, not all of them. V and J calls and clone size are those listed in that table; D and trimming were worked out from the DNA. The table includes some 1,400,000 clones, about 96% detected once. J gave up 7 bases and V 4 bases, and 8 bases lay outside the gene matches. The CDR3 consists of 15 residues. CDR1 is MNHNS, CDR2 SASEGT, per germline.

The chain is built from TRBV6-1 and TRBJ2-1, with 9 bases fitting TRBD2. The receptor comes from a man aged 25 to 45 in good health. Sequencing was performed on naive CD4+ T cells sorted from blood. This sample's subset: CD45RA+ positively selected. The CDR3 DNA sequence: TGTGCCAGCAGTGTCACTAGCGGGTCCGAAAATGAGCAGTTCTTC. Its translation is CASSVTSGSENEQFF.